This T cell receptor beta chain was captured in a study of blood T cell repertoires in COVID-19. TCRdb's copy holds only in-frame clones and misses some; the assay was immunoSEQ multiplex PCR. This sample has about 200,000 clones, with 88% found just once. The TCR sequence derives from a man between 45 and 60 years old with COVID-19, enrolled during active disease. The sample consisted of peripheral blood.

In DNA form, the CDR3 reads TGTGCCAGCAGCTTGACCACAGGGGGAACCGGGGAGCTGTTTTTT. Translating it yields CASSLTTGGTGELFF. The chain combines TRBV7-6 with TRBJ2-2; 8 nucleotides agree with TRBD1. Germline CDR1 and CDR2: SGHVS and FNYEAQ. J was trimmed by 5 bases and V by 3 bases; bases with no gene match: 5. The CDR3 totals 15 residues.